These 2 T cell receptor beta chains share one sample of origin, sequenced in a study of memory CD4+ T cells and cytomegalovirus serostatus. Measured with immunoSEQ multiplex PCR; TCRdb has only the in-frame clones, and not every one. The sample lists over 50,000 clones, approximately 78% occurring once. Single viable CD3+CD4+CD8-CD45RO+ cells were sorted as the memory CD4+ T cells. Sequencing input: memory CD4+ T cells from blood. These receptors were collected from an adult in good health and CMV-seronegative.

V usage is TRBV27 and J usage is TRBJ1-1; D may be TRBD1 (6 bases). Germline values: CDR1 MNHEY, CDR2 SMNVEV (reference sequence). The CDR3 totals 13 residues. V was shortened by 4 bases and J by 5 bases, with 11 bases between the two germline ends. The CDR3 region is CASSYQGRTEAFF. In DNA form, the CDR3 reads TGTGCCAGCAGTTACCAGGGGAGGACTGAAGCTTTCTTT.

This rearrangement joins TRBV11-1 to TRBJ1-1; D ambiguous. The CDR3 contains 17 residues. V lost 5 bases to trimming and J lost 1 base, with 20 bases between them. Germline CDR1 and CDR2: SGHAT and FQDESV (reference sequence). The CDR3 DNA is TGTGCCAGCAGCCCCACTCGGCGTGGAAACCCGAACACTGAAGCTTTCTTT. It encodes CASSPTRRGNPNTEAFF.